Listed below are T cell receptor beta chains from one sample, sequenced in a study of CXCR3 chemokines and chemotherapy response in bladder cancer. One entry per CDR3 protein, called by TCRdb with MiXCR from the PCR reads. Found here are about 8,100 distinct CDR3 sequences, roughly 12% of them singletons; the top ten hold roughly 15%. Collection of the sample occurred from a patient whose treatment included neoadjuvant chemotherapy. All receptors come from a human donor with bladder cancer that responded to neoadjuvant chemotherapy. CDR3s include the opening cysteine and the closing phenylalanine or tryptophan. A D gene is named only where the DNA matches it firmly. Clone sizes are given selectively: once, few, many, or a class where the clone is expanded.

V gene,clone size,J gene,D gene,CDR3 protein,CDR3 DNA
TRBV7-2,medium-sized,TRBJ2-7,.,CAIRAGIEQYF,TGTGCCATCCGGGCTGGGATTGAGCAGTACTTC
TRBV12-3/TRBV12-4,few,TRBJ1-6,.,CASSLGVLESPLHF,TGTGCCAGCAGTTTAGGGGTGCTAGAATCACCCCTCCACTTT
TRBV12-5,many,TRBJ2-6,.,CASGDSLASGANVLTF,TGTGCTAGTGGTGATTCATTGGCCTCTGGGGCCAACGTCCTGACTTTC
TRBV5-6,many,TRBJ2-5,.,CASRYTGTQETQYF,TGTGCCAGCAGATATACAGGGACCCAAGAGACCCAGTACTTC
TRBV29-1,medium-sized,TRBJ1-2,TRBD1,CSVVRDSNYGYTF,TGCAGCGTTGTGCGGGACAGTAACTATGGCTACACCTTC
TRBV24-1,medium-sized,TRBJ1-2,.,CATSEGTYYGYTF,TGTGCCACCAGTGAAGGGACGTACTATGGCTACACCTTC
TRBV19,many,TRBJ1-5,TRBD1,CASSTGTGYNQPQHF,TGTGCCAGTAGTACCGGGACAGGTTATAATCAGCCCCAGCATTTT
TRBV24-1,medium-sized,TRBJ1-3,.,CATSDCPGHLRGTSGNTIYF,TGTGCCACCAGTGATTGCCCGGGACACCTAAGGGGCACCTCTGGAAACACCATATATTTT
TRBV27,.,TRBJ2-4,.,CASSLTDALAKNIQYF,TGTGCCAGCAGTTTAACGGATGCTCTAGCCAAAAACATTCAGTACTTC
TRBV29-1,medium-sized,TRBJ2-1,TRBD2,CSVVRSGGSYNEQFF,TGCAGCGTTGTTCGTAGCGGGGGATCCTACAATGAGCAGTTCTTC
TRBV6-5,many,TRBJ2-6,.,CASSYSKGLTGANVLTF,TGTGCCAGCAGTTACTCGAAAGGTTTAACTGGGGCCAACGTCCTGACTTTC
TRBV6-1,many,TRBJ2-3,TRBD2,CASSVKRGGRDTQYF,TGTGCCAGCAGTGTTAAGCGGGGGGGTAGGGATACGCAGTATTTT
TRBV9,many,TRBJ2-1,TRBD1,CASSPYGTEGNEQFF,TGTGCCAGCAGCCCTTACGGGACAGAGGGGAATGAGCAGTTCTTC
TRBV7-2,many,TRBJ2-3,.,CASSPAWGGPDTQYF,TGTGCCAGCAGCCCTGCTTGGGGGGGCCCAGATACGCAGTATTTT
TRBV7-9,many,TRBJ2-5,TRBD2,CASSLASGGGRETQYF,TGTGCCAGCAGCTTAGCTTCCGGGGGGGGCCGTGAGACCCAGTACTTC
TRBV30,many,TRBJ1-3,.,CAWSVITASSGNTIYF,TGTGCCTGGAGTGTAATAACAGCAAGCTCTGGAAACACCATATATTTT
TRBV19,.,TRBJ1-2,TRBD1,CASSPTSGTGNGYTF,TGTGCCAGTAGTCCTACTTCCGGGACAGGGAATGGCTACACCTTC
TRBV6-1,many,TRBJ1-4,TRBD1,CASRPRTGEKLFF,TGTGCCAGCAGGCCCAGGACAGGTGAAAAACTGTTTTTT
TRBV6-5,medium-sized,TRBJ2-5,.,CASRTTRGLETQYF,TGTGCCAGCAGAACTACTAGAGGGTTAGAGACCCAGTACTTC